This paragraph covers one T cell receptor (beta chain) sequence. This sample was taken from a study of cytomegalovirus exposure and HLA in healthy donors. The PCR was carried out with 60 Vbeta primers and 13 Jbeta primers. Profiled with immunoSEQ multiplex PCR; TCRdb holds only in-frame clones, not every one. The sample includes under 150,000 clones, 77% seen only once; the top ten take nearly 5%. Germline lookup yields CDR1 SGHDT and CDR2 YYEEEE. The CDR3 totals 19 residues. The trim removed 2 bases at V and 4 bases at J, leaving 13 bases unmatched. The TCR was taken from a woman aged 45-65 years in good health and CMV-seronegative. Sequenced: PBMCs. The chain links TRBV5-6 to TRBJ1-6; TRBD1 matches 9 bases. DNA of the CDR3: TGTGCCAGCAGCTTACGTCGGGACAGGGCTTTTCAGTATAATTCACCCCTCCACTTT. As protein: CASSLRRDRAFQYNSPLHF. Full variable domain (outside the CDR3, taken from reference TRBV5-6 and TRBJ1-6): DAGVTQSPTHLIKTRGQQVTLRCSPKSGHDTVSWYQQALGQGPQFIFQYYEEEERQRGNFPDRFSGHQFPNYSSELNVNALLLGDSALYLCASSLRRDRAFQYNSPLHFGNGTRLTVT.